This TCR beta chain was captured in a study of T cells in Graves' hyperthyroidism and ophthalmopathy. On the study more broadly: The blood sample was taken at first diagnosis, before treatment began.

Clinical symptoms, serum thyroxine and TRAb, thyroid ultrasound and orbital computed tomography together formed the diagnostic basis. V was pared by 3 bases and J by 6 bases, with 20 bases of the junction left unmatched. The CDR3 is made up of 20 amino acids. The germline gives CDR1 SNHLY, CDR2 FYNNEI. Amplification targeted TCR beta CDR3 regions from RNA transcripts. With the HTBI primer set, the TCR CDR3 went through a first round of RT-PCR. TCRdb re-called the multiplex PCR reads through MiXCR, storing one row per CDR3 protein. The table records a few hundred thousand distinct CDR3 sequences, 15% to 20% of them present only once. This clonotype was counted many times.

This chain links TRBV2 with TRBJ1-2; 12 positions match TRBD1. This sequence originates from a woman aged 45-65 years with Graves' hyperthyroidism. Sequencing used blood. CDR3 in amino acids: CASSDRPPGQGAPTIDGYTF. CDR3 nucleotides: TGTGCCAGCAGTGACCGACCTCCGGGACAGGGGGCGCCTACTATCGATGGCTACACCTTC.